The 8 T cell receptor beta chains below come from one sample, sequenced in a study of metastatic and nonmetastatic thyroid tumors. Prior to thyroid surgery, none of the patients had received any treatment. TCRdb re-called the PCR reads with MiXCR. The sample lists around 40,000 clones; about 25% were seen once. The sample consisted of blood. These receptor sequences come from a female donor with papillary thyroid cancer or a benign thyroid nodule (not recorded which). Some clones in this sample may be carry-over from other donors' samples.

This clone showed up just a few times. The junction departs from the called germline gene at one end, perhaps through a read error. This chain links TRBV28 with TRBJ1-2, with a possible D match to TRBD1 (6 bases). Germline CDR1 is MDHEN and CDR2 is SYDVKM. The CDR3 loop spans 14 amino acids. The CDR3 bases are TGTGCCAGCATTTTACGACAGGACAACTATGGCTGCACCTTC. Translated, it gives CASILRQDNYGCTF.

The V gene is TRBV7-3, the J gene TRBJ2-7; no clear D. The V end lost 1 base, the J end lost 6 bases, and 10 bases lay between the germline ends. The CDR3 runs 13 residues. CDR1 is SGHTA, CDR2 FQGTGA, per germline. This CDR3 reads CASSLRRGGEQYF. CDR3 sequence (DNA): TGTGCCAGCAGCTTAAGGAGAGGTGGCGAGCAGTACTTC. The entire variable domain, with the rest obtained from reference TRBV7-3 and TRBJ2-7, is as follows: GAGVSQTPSNKVTEKGKYVELRCDPISGHTALYWYRQSLGQGPEFLIYFQGTGAADDSGLPNDRFFAVRPEGSVSTLKIQRTERGDSAVYLCASSLRRGGEQYFGPGTRLTVT.

This clone occurred a few times. The chain recombines TRBV6-2 or TRBV6-3 with TRBJ2-3; no clear D. Trimming took 7 bases from V and 5 from J, leaving 10 bases between them. Germline V gene data show CDR1 as MNHEY and CDR2 as SVGEGT. The CDR3 runs to 12 residues. The CDR3 region is CASIYSKDTQYF. In nucleotides, the CDR3 is TGTGCCAGCATCTACTCGAAAGATACGCAGTATTTT.

V and J are TRBV7-2 and TRBJ2-2; D gene uncertain. Germline-derived CDR1 and CDR2 are SGHTA and FQGNSA. V was shortened by 10 bases and J by 1 base, with 13 bases between the two germline ends. The CDR3 is 14 amino acids. The CDR3 protein is CAITLSVNTGELFF. The CDR3 DNA follows: TGTGCCATCACTCTATCGGTGAACACCGGGGAGCTGTTTTTT.

This clone is categorized as medium-sized (0.01 to 0.1%). This chain connects TRBV6-1 to TRBJ2-7, with TRBD1 matching 9 bases. The ends lost 10 bases at V and 3 bases at J; junction bases unmatched: 7. The CDR3 sequence is 13 residues long. From germline, CDR1 is MNHNS and CDR2 SASEGT. Here the CDR3 reads CATRDRVGYEQYF. CDR3 nucleotides: TGTGCCACAAGGGACAGGGTCGGCTACGAGCAGTACTTC.

V gene TRBV6-2 or TRBV6-3 combines with J gene TRBJ1-5, with D tentatively TRBD1 (5 bases). Trimming took off 2 bases at V and 6 bases at J, with 26 bases between the two ends. The CDR3 sequence is 19 residues long. Germline CDR1 and CDR2: MNHEY and SVGEGT. CDR3 bases: TGTGCCAGCAGTTACCCACTCAGTCGGGGGACGGGCCAGGCTCAGCCCCAGCATTTT. Its protein product is CASSYPLSRGTGQAQPQHF.

The rearrangement joins TRBV18 to TRBJ1-1; possibly TRBD1 for D (6 bases). Germline V gives CDR1 KGHSH, CDR2 LQKENI. The CDR3 has 13 residues. Trimming stripped 3 bases from V and 2 bases from J, with 7 bases between. Here the CDR3 DNA reads TGTGCCAGCTCACCCGGGACAAACACTGAAGCTTTCTTT. It translates to CASSPGTNTEAFF.

This clone occurred many times. The chain couples TRBV28 to TRBJ1-4; possible D gene TRBD1, 6 bases. The CDR3 is 18 residues long. Germline V gene sequence: CDR1 MDHEN, CDR2 SYDVKM. Deletions cut 2 bases from V and 4 bases from J, with 20 bases between. CDR3 coding DNA: TGTGCCAGCAGTTTAGGGGGGCCCGTTTCCCCCGTTAATGAAAAACTGTTTTTT. It translates to CASSLGGPVSPVNEKLFF.